This T cell receptor beta chain was identified in a study of T cell changes during pregnancy in multiple sclerosis. Repertoires were generated with immunoSEQ multiplex PCR, while TCRdb's copy carries only in-frame clones and drops some. This sample has about 73,000 clones, with roughly 90% found just once. The CDR3 sequence is 17 residues long. In germline, CDR1 is SGHDT, CDR2 YYEEEE. Trimming cost V 0 bases and J 5 bases, with 17 bases left between them. Sequenced here: peripheral blood, sampled after pregnancy. The receptor comes from a female donor in good health, enrolled as a control in a pregnancy study. The V call is TRBV5-6, the J call TRBJ2-2; TRBD1 is a possible D gene (6 bases). CDR3 sequence reads: CASSLAQRLQGTGELFF. CDR3 nucleotides: TGTGCCAGCAGCTTGGCCCAGCGGCTGCAGGGGACCGGGGAGCTGTTTTTT.